These 21 T cell receptor beta chains share one sample of origin, sequenced in a study of blood T cells in healthy people across ages. A sample-barcoded 5' primer and a J-beta primer mix were used in a second PCR of roughly 6 to 11 cycles. Each CDR3 protein gets one entry after TCRdb re-called the 5' RACE reads with MiXCR. Of roughly 650,000 distinct CDR3 sequences listed, 32% are singletons. Sequences were obtained from blood. These receptors were obtained from an elderly woman in good health.

This clonotype has ten or more counts. The chain uses TRBV12-3 or TRBV12-4 and TRBJ2-7; D tentatively reads TRBD1 or TRBD2 (7 bases each). The CDR3 covers 14 residues. The V and J ends lost 7 bases and 4 bases respectively, with 17 bases between them. Written as DNA, the CDR3 is TGTGCCAGCACCAGCGGGACAGTCCTTTACGAGCAGTACTTC. Its protein product is CASTSGTVLYEQYF.

This clonotype was seen a few times. An end of the junction does not agree with germline; a read error may underlie this. The V call is TRBV20-1, the J call TRBJ2-6; D is perhaps TRBD1 or TRBD2 (6 bases each). The CDR3 loop spans 18 amino acids. Germline values: CDR1 DFQATT, CDR2 SNEGSKA (reference sequence). Here the CDR3 reads CSARDYRGGLSGANVRTF. CDR3 sequence (DNA): TGCAGTGCTAGAGATTACAGAGGGGGGCTTTCTGGGGCCAACGTCCGGACTTTC.

The table lists this clonotype with many counts. The V call is TRBV5-1, the J call TRBJ1-2; TRBD1 might be the D (5 bases). CDR1 and CDR2 from the germline V gene are SGHRS and YFSETQ. The V end was cut by 4 bases, the J end by 5 bases, with 15 bases between. The CDR3 runs to 14 residues. In DNA form, the CDR3 reads TGCGCCAGCAGCGAGGGGAGAAAGGGGTATGGCTACACCTTC. It specifies CASSEGRKGYGYTF.

V is TRBV20-1 and J is TRBJ1-4; maybe TRBD1 (5 bases). The germline V gene encodes CDR1 DFQATT and CDR2 SNEGSKA (reference sequence). V was cut by 0 bases and J by 0 bases, with 11 bases left in between. The CDR3 runs 16 residues. DNA of the CDR3: TGCAGTGCTAGAGATCGACAGCGTCCAACTAATGAAAAACTGTTTTTT. It codes for CSARDRQRPTNEKLFF.

In its sample, this clonotype was seen a few times. A much bigger clone sits one base away, suggesting this may be a read error. V is TRBV6-5 and J is TRBJ1-6; D unresolved. From germline, CDR1 is MNHEY and CDR2 SVGAGI. This CDR3 comprises 14 residues. The DNA for the CDR3 is TGTGCCAGCAGGTACTCCCCGGCGAATTCACCCCTCCACTTT. Its protein product is CASRYSPANSPLHF.

With regard to this clonotype: A junction boundary mismatches the germline segment, possibly from a read error. This chain uses TRBV12-3 or TRBV12-4 with TRBJ2-5; the D is unclear. The length of the CDR3 is 12 residues. Written as DNA, the CDR3 is TGTGCCGGCAGTTTCCCGGGAGAGACCCAGTACTTC. Protein sequence: CAGSFPGETQYF.

This clonotype showed up many times. The chain recombines TRBV27 with TRBJ2-7; D is perhaps TRBD1 (5 bases). The germline CDR1 and CDR2 sequences are MNHEY and SMNVEV (reference sequence). The CDR3 contains 15 residues. With 6 bases removed from V and 0 bases from J, the gap between germline ends came to 15 bases. The DNA for the CDR3 is TGTGCCAGCAGGCGGACAAGGGGAAGCTCCTACGAGCAGTACTTC. As protein: CASRRTRGSSYEQYF.

V and J are TRBV7-3 and TRBJ1-6; TRBD1 might be the D (5 bases). The CDR3 loop spans 13 amino acids. The V and J ends lost 5 bases and 10 bases respectively, with 12 bases between them. Germline values: CDR1 SGHTA, CDR2 FQGTGA. The CDR3 DNA reads as TGTGCCAGCAGCCTCGACAGTACCTCACCCCTCCACTTT. This gives the protein CASSLDSTSPLHF.

A word on this clonotype: A read error may be the cause here, since a much bigger clone is one base away. The chain carries TRBV7-2 and TRBJ2-7; possibly TRBD2 for D (6 bases). There are 13 residues in the CDR3. Germline CDR1 is SGHTA and CDR2 is FQGNSA. The ends were cut back, 4 bases at V and 6 bases at J, with 13 bases in the middle. CDR3 region: CASSYDGRGEQYF. CDR3 bases: TGTGCCAGCAGCTACGACGGGCGGGGCGAGCAGTACTTC.

This clonotype was detected many times. The chain employs TRBV3-1 and TRBJ2-7; D possibly corresponds to TRBD1 (6 bases). The germline V gene has CDR1 LGHDT and CDR2 YNNKEL (reference sequence). This CDR3 is built from 15 residues. The V end lost 0 bases, the J end lost 0 bases, and 9 bases lay between the germline ends. CDR3 bases: TGTGCCAGCAGCCAAGATGCCAGGGGCTCCTACGAGCAGTACTTC. This gives the protein CASSQDARGSYEQYF.

Points on this clonotype: A much larger clone lies a single base off, so this may be a read error. The chain links TRBV4-1 to TRBJ2-1, with a possible D match to TRBD2 (7 bases). This CDR3 comprises 15 residues. The germline V gene encodes CDR1 MGHRA and CDR2 YSYEKL. V lost 0 bases and J lost 13, with 19 bases in between. CDR3 DNA: TGCGCCAGCAGCCAAGATGGGGGGGGGCAAGAGACCCAGTTCTTC. Residues: CASSQDGGGQETQFF.

This clonotype has a single count. The chain joins TRBV4-2 to TRBJ2-7, with D possibly being TRBD2 (5 bases). The CDR3 spans 16 residues. V was trimmed by 0 bases and J by 7 bases, leaving 19 bases between them. CDR1 LGHNA and CDR2 YNFKEQ come from the germline V gene. DNA of the CDR3: TGTGCCAGCAGCCAAGATCCCATTGGGAGTTCAGGAGAGCAGTACTTC. It is translated as CASSQDPIGSSGEQYF.

This chain joins TRBV7-2 and TRBJ2-7; D gene uncertain. The CDR3 covers 14 residues. Trimming took off 6 bases at V and 2 bases at J, with 14 bases between the two ends. Germline CDR1 reads SGHTA; CDR2 reads FQGNSA. In DNA, the CDR3 is TGTGCCAGCAGTTACCACGGGTCCACCTACGAGCAGTACTTC. Its protein product is CASSYHGSTYEQYF.

This clonotype appeared many times. The V gene is TRBV7-2, the J gene TRBJ2-4, with 8 bases aligning to TRBD1. Germline V CDR1 and CDR2: SGHTA, FQGNSA. J was trimmed by 6 bases and V by 1 base; bases with no gene match: 8. The CDR3 contains 16 residues. CDR3 sequence reads: CASSLGDRGRRNIQYF. The CDR3 DNA reads TGTGCCAGCAGCTTAGGAGACAGGGGACGCAGAAACATTCAGTACTTC. The complete variable domain, with remaining parts taken from reference TRBV7-2 and TRBJ2-4, reads GAGVSQSPSNKVTEKGKDVELRCDPISGHTALYWYRQSLGQGLEFLIYFQGNSAPDKSGLPSDRFSAERTGGSVSTLTIQRTQQEDSAVYLCASSLGDRGRRNIQYFGAGTRLSVL.

About this clonotype itself: A much larger clonotype is one base distant, so this may be a read error. The chain combines TRBV18 with TRBJ2-7; D remains ambiguous. CDR1 is KGHSH, CDR2 LQKENI, per germline. This CDR3 comprises 14 residues. Trimming left V 3 bases short and J 2 bases short, with 11 bases between. DNA for the CDR3: TGTGCCAGCTCACCCGGAGCAACGCCCTACGAGCAGTACTTC. Protein: CASSPGATPYEQYF. Filled out from reference TRBV18 and TRBJ2-7, the complete variable domain reads NAGVMQNPRHLVRRRGQEARLRCSPMKGHSHVYWYRQLPEEGLKFMVYLQKENIIDESGMPKERFSAEFPKEGPSILRIQQVVRGDSAAYFCASSPGATPYEQYFGPGTRLTVT.

This clonotype has ten or more counts. The V and J genes are TRBV6-2 or TRBV6-3 and TRBJ1-2; D gene uncertain. The germline CDR1 and CDR2 sequences are MNHEY and SVGEGT. This CDR3 is built from 15 residues. Trimming removed 5 bases at V and 8 bases at J, with 21 bases between. The CDR3 is CASSLLPGRVPGYTF. The CDR3 bases are TGTGCCAGCAGTCTACTCCCCGGACGGGTCCCAGGCTACACCTTC.

There are many counts of this clonotype. This chain links TRBV5-1 with TRBJ1-1; D call uncertain. Germline V CDR1 and CDR2: SGHRS, YFSETQ. The CDR3 runs to 13 residues. The V gene lost 0 bases and the J gene lost 6 bases, with 9 bases spanning the gap. The chain's CDR3 is CASSLDLRSEAFF. The CDR3 DNA follows: TGCGCCAGCAGCTTGGACCTGCGATCTGAAGCTTTCTTT.

This clonotype came up many times. The chain uses TRBV6-6 and TRBJ1-2; no firm D call. This CDR3 region has 13 residues. Germline CDR1 and CDR2: MNHNY and SVGAGI (reference sequence). The ends were cut back, 3 bases at V and 2 bases at J, with 7 bases in the middle. This CDR3 is CASSYLQNYGYTF. The CDR3 DNA sequence: TGTGCCAGCAGTTATCTCCAAAACTATGGCTACACCTTC.

For this clonotype: A much larger clonotype is one base distant, so this may be a read error. This chain joins TRBV28 and TRBJ1-2; 7 nucleotides line up with TRBD1. Germline V gives CDR1 MDHEN, CDR2 SYDVKM. This CDR3 region has 15 residues. CDR3 protein: CVSSFQGGRSYGYTF. In nucleotides, the CDR3 is TGTGTCAGCAGCTTTCAGGGGGGCCGGTCCTATGGCTACACCTTC.

This clonotype was counted many times. The chain employs TRBV27 and TRBJ2-1; the match to TRBD1 covers 10 bases. V trimming: 6 bases; J trimming: 7 bases; junction bases outside the gene matches: 18. The CDR3 consists of 18 residues. Germline CDR1 is MNHEY and CDR2 is SMNVEV (reference sequence). The CDR3 here is CASSLAGTGARVVNEQFF. DNA for the CDR3: TGTGCCAGCAGCCTAGCCGGGACAGGGGCTCGTGTAGTGAATGAGCAGTTCTTC.

This clonotype came up many times. The chain combines TRBV7-2 with TRBJ2-1; 9 bases match TRBD1. J gave up 2 bases and V 2 bases, and 1 base lay outside the gene matches. CDR3 length equals 15 residues. Germline V CDR1 and CDR2: SGHTA, FQGNSA. DNA for the CDR3: TGTGCCAGCAGCTTATACAGGGGGCCCTACAATGAGCAGTTCTTC. This sequence encodes CASSLYRGPYNEQFF.